Presented here are 22 T cell receptor beta chains from one specimen sequenced in a study of CD8+CD57+ T cells in acquired aplastic anemia. The sequenced patients had an expansion of CD8+CD57+ cells seen by flow cytometry. Genomic DNA was employed as the template in profiling TCR beta VDJ and CDR3. TCRdb re-derived calls from the reads in MiXCR, one entry per CDR3 protein. Of just over 450,000 distinct CDR3 sequences detected, roughly a third appear once; the ten largest clones hold 0.8% to 0.85%. The sequencing sample was made of sorted CD4+, CD8+, or CD8+CD57+ T cells (not recorded which) from PBMCs. The source is a human donor with aplastic anemia.

This clonotype was picked up a small number of times. The chain is built from TRBV19 and TRBJ2-7; 11 bases align to TRBD1. The CDR3 totals 15 residues. CDR1 is LNHDA and CDR2 is SQIVND in the germline V gene (reference sequence). Unmatched junction bases numbered 10, after V lost 9 bases and J lost 3 bases. The CDR3 DNA follows: TGTGCCAGCAGTGAATCGGGACAGGGGGTCTACGAGCAGTACTTC. Translated: CASSESGQGVYEQYF.

This clonotype was detected many times. This chain joins TRBV24-1 and TRBJ2-1; D ambiguous. There are 15 residues in the CDR3. The germline gives CDR1 KGHDR, CDR2 SFDVKD. Trimming cost V 4 bases and J 7 bases, with 16 bases left between them. CDR3 nucleotide sequence: TGTGCCACCAGTGAAGGACGGGCCTACTCAAATGAGCAGTTCTTC. Translation gives CATSEGRAYSNEQFF.

This sequence joins TRBV4-2 and TRBJ1-1; D gene uncertain. V lost 0 bases and J lost 3, with 8 bases in between. Germline assignment: CDR1 LGHNA and CDR2 YNFKEQ. This CDR3 contains 14 residues. CDR3 amino acids: CASSQDPEYTEAFF. The CDR3 bases are TGTGCCAGCAGCCAAGATCCAGAGTACACTGAAGCTTTCTTT.

V usage is TRBV11-1 and J usage is TRBJ2-1; TRBD2 matches 9 bases. The CDR3 loop spans 16 amino acids. CDR1 and CDR2 (germline): SGHAT, FQDESV (reference sequence). Trimming removed 5 bases from V and 4 bases from J; junction bases left unmatched: 9. The chain's CDR3 is CASSPLGGRDYNEQFF. The CDR3 coding sequence is TGTGCCAGCAGCCCCCTGGGCGGGAGGGATTACAATGAGCAGTTCTTC.

J is TRBJ2-1 and V is TRBV20-1, with 12 bases that match TRBD2. The CDR3 consists of 13 residues. The germline V gene encodes CDR1 DFQATT and CDR2 SNEGSKA (reference sequence). V was clipped by 6 bases and J by 7 bases; unmatched bases: 4. DNA for the CDR3: TGCAGTGCCAACGGACTAGCGGGAAATGAGCAGTTCTTC. Its protein is CSANGLAGNEQFF.

Of note for this clonotype: This CDR3 is missing its conserved last phenylalanine or tryptophan, likely due to a read error. V gene TRBV5-1 combines with J gene TRBJ2-7; 13 positions agree with TRBD2. V trimming: 4 bases; J trimming: 0 bases; junction bases outside the gene matches: 7. The CDR3 is made up of 17 amino acids. The germline CDR1 and CDR2 sequences are SGHRS and YFSETQ. The CDR3 sequence: CASSKGLAGVSSYEQYL. CDR3 DNA sequence: TGCGCCAGCAGCAAAGGACTAGCGGGAGTGAGCTCCTACGAGCAGTACCTC.

The sample holds a few counts of this clonotype. This chain uses TRBV7-6 with TRBJ2-3; TRBD2 might be the D (6 bases). This CDR3 is 14 amino acids long. Trimming stripped 4 bases from V and 4 bases from J, with 12 bases between. Looked up from germline, CDR1 is SGHVS and CDR2 is FNYEAQ. Here the CDR3 reads CASSSGLSADTQYF. DNA of the CDR3: TGTGCCAGCAGCTCGGGACTGTCGGCAGATACGCAGTATTTT.

This chain connects TRBV5-1 to TRBJ1-2; 7 bases line up with TRBD1. Germline V gives CDR1 SGHRS, CDR2 YFSETQ. Trimming cost V 0 bases and J 0 bases; bases outside gene matches: 8. This CDR3 region has 17 residues. The CDR3 here is CASSLGQGRIANYGYTF. The CDR3, as DNA: TGCGCCAGCAGCTTGGGACAGGGTAGAATAGCTAACTATGGCTACACCTTC.

A note on this clonotype: Likely a read error: the CDR3 ends without its conserved phenylalanine or tryptophan. The chain couples TRBV11-1 to TRBJ1-1; D gene ambiguous. CDR3 length: 16 amino acids. CDR1 and CDR2 from the germline V gene are SGHAT and FQDESV (reference sequence). V was trimmed by 1 base and J by 0 bases, leaving 12 bases between them. The CDR3 sequence is CASSLGSGIVNTEAFS. CDR3 nucleotides: TGTGCCAGCAGCTTAGGGTCTGGGATAGTGAACACTGAAGCTTTCTCT.

V usage is TRBV20-1 and J usage is TRBJ2-1; no definite D call. Germline lookup yields CDR1 DFQATT and CDR2 SNEGSKA (reference sequence). CDR3 size: 14 residues. V shed 6 bases and J shed 0 bases, with 12 bases lying between them. The CDR3 nucleotides are TGCAGTGCCCAAGCACCGAGCTCCTACAATGAGCAGTTCTTC. Protein: CSAQAPSSYNEQFF.

CDR3 amino acids: CSARIGTSGVSEQYF. Written as DNA, the CDR3 is TGCAGTGCTAGGATAGGGACTAGCGGGGTGTCCGAGCAGTACTTC. The chain uses TRBV20-1 and TRBJ2-7; TRBD2 matches at 13 bases. Losses at the gene ends were 3 bases for V and 6 bases for J; bases not matched to a gene: 8. The CDR3 sequence is 15 residues long. The germline V gene encodes CDR1 DFQATT and CDR2 SNEGSKA (reference sequence).

The table lists this clonotype with a few counts. This chain uses TRBV7-3 with TRBJ2-3, with D perhaps assigned TRBD1 or TRBD2 (5 bases each). Germline V gene sequence: CDR1 SGHTA, CDR2 FQGTGA. CDR3 length: 14 residues. V lost 5 bases and J 2 bases, leaving 11 bases between the germline ends. CDR3 coding DNA: TGTGCCAGCAGCAACGGGACCGACACAGATACGCAGTATTTT. It is translated as CASSNGTDTDTQYF.

This clonotype was detected ten times or more. The chain joins TRBV29-1 to TRBJ1-2, with 7 nucleotides matching TRBD1. V shed 3 bases, J shed 7 bases, and the junction held 14 bases outside the gene matches. The CDR3 covers 15 residues. The germline CDR1 and CDR2 sequences are SQVTM and ANQGSEA. CDR3 DNA sequence: TGCAGCGTTGAGTCCGGGACAGCCTCCCGAAGTGGCTACACCTTC. Encoded protein: CSVESGTASRSGYTF.

The table lists this clonotype with a few counts. The chain carries TRBV4-1 and TRBJ1-2; the D is unclear. Trimming pared 0 bases from V and 2 bases from J, leaving 13 bases between. Germline V CDR1 and CDR2: MGHRA, YSYEKL. This CDR3 region has 16 residues. This CDR3 is CASSQDLSVLNYGYTF. As DNA, the CDR3 is TGCGCCAGCAGCCAAGATTTGAGCGTTTTGAACTATGGCTACACCTTC.

This clonotype showed up just a few times. The gene calls are TRBV4-2 and TRBJ1-2; possibly TRBD1 for D (6 bases). Trimming stripped 0 bases from V and 8 bases from J, with 13 bases between. The CDR3 spans 14 residues. Germline CDR1 reads LGHNA; CDR2 reads YNFKEQ. The CDR3 DNA follows: TGTGCCAGCAGCCAAGAGGACAGTTTGGGGGGCTACACCTTC. Translating gives CASSQEDSLGGYTF.

The CDR3, as DNA: TGTGCCAGTAGTAGGACAGGGGGACGCTACGAGCAGTACTTC. It yields the protein CASSRTGGRYEQYF. The rearrangement uses TRBV19 and TRBJ2-7, with TRBD1 identical over 10 bases. Germline V gene sequence: CDR1 LNHDA, CDR2 SQIVND (reference sequence). J gave up 3 bases and V 4 bases, and 3 bases lay outside the gene matches. CDR3 length: 14 amino acids.

This rearrangement joins TRBV2 to TRBJ1-2; tentative D call: TRBD1 (5 bases). Germline CDR1 and CDR2: SNHLY and FYNNEI. The CDR3 extends over 12 amino acids. Trimming stripped 9 bases from V and 9 bases from J, with 17 bases between. CDR3 region: CASRASGTSYTF. The CDR3, as DNA: TGTGCCAGTAGGGCCTCGGGGACGAGCTACACCTTC.

A single count supports this clonotype. In nucleotides, the CDR3 is TGCAGTGCCCTCCTCGACAGTAACTATGGCTACACCTTC. Its protein product is CSALLDSNYGYTF. This chain links TRBV20-1 with TRBJ1-2; maybe TRBD1 (5 bases). V was clipped by 6 bases and J by 1 base, with 12 bases between them. The length of the CDR3 is 13 residues. Germline CDR1 DFQATT, CDR2 SNEGSKA (reference sequence).

Note on this clonotype: Given a much more abundant clone one base away, this may be a read error. The J gene is TRBJ2-7, the V gene TRBV20-1, with D unclear. Trimming took 7 bases from V and 7 from J, leaving 17 bases between them. CDR1 is DFQATT, CDR2 SNEGSKA, per germline (reference sequence). This CDR3 has 12 amino acids. CDR3 bases: TGCAGTGGGGATGGTCCCCCTCGGGAGCAGTACTTC. Its translation: CSGDGPPREQYF.

With regard to this clonotype: This may be a read error, as it is one base from a much larger clone. Without the conserved terminal phenylalanine or tryptophan, this CDR3 likely stems from a read error. This chain joins TRBV4-1 and TRBJ1-6; D possibly corresponds to TRBD1 (6 bases). The CDR3 sequence is 12 residues long. The V gene lost 8 bases and the J gene lost 12 bases, with 14 bases spanning the gap. CDR1 and CDR2 from the germline V gene are MGHRA and YSYEKL. The CDR3 sequence is CASSPGGGPLHS. In DNA, the CDR3 is TGCGCCAGCTCCCCCGGGGGCGGACCCCTCCACTCT.

With respect to this clonotype: A much larger clone lies one base from this, so it may be a read error. The chain has TRBV2 and TRBJ1-1, with TRBD1 as a possible D gene (5 bases). This CDR3 contains 15 residues. V lost 5 bases and J lost 3, with 16 bases in between. Per the germline V gene, CDR1 is SNHLY and CDR2 is FYNNEI. The CDR3 reads CASSQTDPMDTEAFF. The DNA for the CDR3 is TGTGCCAGCAGTCAGACAGACCCCATGGACACTGAAGCTTTCTTT.

This sequence joins TRBV25-1 and TRBJ2-7, with 12 bases lining up with TRBD2. The CDR3 length is 15 residues. CDR1 and CDR2 from the germline V gene are MGHDK and SYGVNS. V lost 9 bases and J lost 2; bases outside the gene matches: 8. The CDR3: CARRTSGTVTYEQYF. CDR3 nucleotides: TGTGCCAGAAGGACTAGCGGGACCGTGACCTACGAGCAGTACTTC.